This TCR beta chain was sequenced in a study of CD8 T cells in ankylosing spondylitis (TCRdb year 2017). A note on the overall study: The study profiled T cell receptor beta repertoires in healthy donors and ankylosing spondylitis patients to find disease-linked TCR variants. In total, the full study cohort was made up of 85 to 140 healthy donors and approximately 27 ankylosing spondylitis patients. Peripheral blood was sampled, and synovial fluid was also collected from ankylosing spondylitis patients.

Study-wide conclusions, independent of this receptor: A CD8+ phenotype was shown by the disease-linked clones, which were found at relatively low frequencies in peripheral blood. Some of the motif variants had been reported before in the synovial fluid and blood of reactive arthritis patients, a finding that suggests common disease-initiation mechanisms. The disease-linked clones were reported as significantly enriched in matched synovial fluid samples from ankylosing spondylitis patients. A TCR beta motif made up of several highly homologous amino acid variants appeared to be characteristic of blood from ankylosing spondylitis patients.

For this clonotype: The target of this receptor is not known. The sample holds no much larger clone one base away, and base qualities are not on file.

Reading the germline V gene gives CDR1 SGHVS and CDR2 FQNEAQ. Ends trimmed: V by 7 bases, J by 2 bases; bases unmatched to a gene: 5. From the cysteine through the phenylalanine, the CDR3 covers 14 amino acids. The retained sequence is limited to the CDR3, 42 bases, with the frame set at the first base. The instrument given in TCRdb is Illumina HiSeq 2500. Quantitative 5'-RACE with molecular barcodes was the method used to prepare the TCR beta libraries. The study's processing was this. Disease-linked TCR variants were identified with a new computational method built on a probabilistic model of VDJ rearrangement. In TCRdb, the public reads were trimmed at Q25 with fastp and aligned with MiXCR, with productive beta chains retained. Rows are unified per CDR3 protein, each entry keeping the most common DNA and genes. The V and J calls, along with clone size, are taken from TCRdb and not from the paper's own processing. This sample has about 540,000 distinct CDR3 sequences in its table, and 10% to 15% of those were observed once. The ten largest clones represent about 6.8% of the sample.

The chain was built from TRBV7-8 and TRBJ2-5, and TRBD1 matches 9 of the central bases. Sequencing was performed on blood, either unsorted or a sorted T cell fraction (not recorded which). The TCR comes from a male donor with ankylosing spondylitis. In nucleotide form, the sequence is TGTGCCAGCACGCGGGACAGGGTTCAAGAGACCCAGTACTTC. Translated, it gives CASTRDRVQETQYF.